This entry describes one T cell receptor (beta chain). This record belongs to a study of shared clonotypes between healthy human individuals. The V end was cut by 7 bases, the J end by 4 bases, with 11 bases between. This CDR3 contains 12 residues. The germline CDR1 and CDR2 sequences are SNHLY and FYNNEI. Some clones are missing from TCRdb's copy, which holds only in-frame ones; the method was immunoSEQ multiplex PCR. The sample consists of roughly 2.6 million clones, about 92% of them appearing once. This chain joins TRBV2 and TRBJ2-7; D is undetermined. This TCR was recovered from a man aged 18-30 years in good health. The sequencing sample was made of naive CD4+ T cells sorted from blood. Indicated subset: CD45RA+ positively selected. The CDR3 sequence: CASKIGTYEQYF. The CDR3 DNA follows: TGTGCCAGCAAGATTGGAACGTACGAGCAGTACTTC.